This TCR beta chain came from a study of T-cell reconstitution after alpha-beta-depleted transplantation in children. This clonotype was counted ten times or more. As yet, its antigen is unknown. The study, taken as a whole, reports: Several hundred graft clones that had expanded were reportedly the source of alpha-beta T cells about two months after transplant.

CDR1 SEHNR and CDR2 FQNEAQ come from the germline V gene (reference sequence). The CDR3 covers 14 residues. The V end was cut by 4 bases, the J end by 4 bases, with 11 bases between. Researchers prepared the TCRbeta library using unique molecular identifiers, the study reports. TCRdb processed the PCR reads anew with MiXCR; each CDR3 protein has one entry. The sample lists some 600,000 distinct CDR3 sequences, roughly 13% occurring once. This specimen was PBMCs, mostly from graft donor cells, taken 360 days after TCRalphabeta/CD19-depleted stem cell transplant. This chain uses TRBV7-9 with TRBJ1-5, with a weak D call TRBD1 (6 bases). The receptor was isolated from a male patient under 18 who had a stem cell transplant for acute myeloid leukemia, so the T cells may come from the graft donor. CDR3 sequence (DNA): TGTGCCAGCAGCTCCGGACAGAGGAATCAGCCCCAGCATTTT. It yields the protein CASSSGQRNQPQHF.